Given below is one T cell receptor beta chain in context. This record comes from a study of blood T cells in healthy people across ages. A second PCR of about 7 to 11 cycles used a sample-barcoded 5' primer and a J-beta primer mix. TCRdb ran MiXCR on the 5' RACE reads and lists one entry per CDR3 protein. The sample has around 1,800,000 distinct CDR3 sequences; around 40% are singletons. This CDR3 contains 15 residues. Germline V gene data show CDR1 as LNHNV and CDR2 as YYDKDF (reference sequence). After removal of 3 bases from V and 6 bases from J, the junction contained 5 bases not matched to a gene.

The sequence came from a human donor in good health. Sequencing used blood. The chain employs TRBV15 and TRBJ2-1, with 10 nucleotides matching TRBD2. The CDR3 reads CATSRLAGELNEQFF. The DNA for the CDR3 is TGTGCCACCAGCAGGCTAGCGGGGGAGCTCAATGAGCAGTTCTTC.